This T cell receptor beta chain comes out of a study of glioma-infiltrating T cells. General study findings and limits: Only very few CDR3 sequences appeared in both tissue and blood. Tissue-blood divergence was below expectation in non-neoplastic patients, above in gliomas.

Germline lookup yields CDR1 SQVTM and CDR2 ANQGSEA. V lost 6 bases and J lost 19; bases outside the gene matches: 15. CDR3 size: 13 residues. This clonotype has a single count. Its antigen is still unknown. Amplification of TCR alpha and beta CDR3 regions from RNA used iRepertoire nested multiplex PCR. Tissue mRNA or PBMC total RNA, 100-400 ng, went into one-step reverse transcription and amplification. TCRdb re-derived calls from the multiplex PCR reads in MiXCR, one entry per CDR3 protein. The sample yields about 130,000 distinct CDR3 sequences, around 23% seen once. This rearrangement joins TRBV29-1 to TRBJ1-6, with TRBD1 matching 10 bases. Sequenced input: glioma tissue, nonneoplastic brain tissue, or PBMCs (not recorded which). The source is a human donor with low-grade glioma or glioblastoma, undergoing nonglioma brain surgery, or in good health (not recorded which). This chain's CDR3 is CSVDRGDNSPIHF. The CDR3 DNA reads TGCAGCGTGGACAGGGGGGATAATTCACCCATACACTTT.